The present TCR beta chain was sequenced within a study of identical twins. Findings of the study overall: Memory repertoires lacked the insertion deficit that abundant cord blood beta clonotypes showed. Out-of-frame alpha sequences shared by twins were enriched for low generation probability.

This clonotype was detected a few times. Antigen unknown. A universal primer site came from template switching; cDNA carried unique molecular identifiers. TCRdb ran MiXCR on the 5' RACE reads and lists one entry per CDR3 protein. The sample holds some 630,000 distinct CDR3 sequences, about 7.6% seen once. Every one of the donors was a healthy Caucasian. This sample also belongs to another study, concerning yellow fever vaccine responses in identical twins.

The TCR comes from a woman under 30 in good health. Sequencing used PBMCs.

The CDR3 reads CASTLQGTEAFF. The CDR3 DNA follows: TGTGCCAGCACCCTACAGGGAACTGAAGCTTTCTTT. The J gene is TRBJ1-1, the V gene TRBV7-9; a possible D gene is TRBD1 (6 bases). CDR3 length: 12 amino acids. Trimming took 7 bases from V and 5 from J, leaving 11 bases between them. In germline, CDR1 is SEHNR, CDR2 FQNEAQ (reference sequence).